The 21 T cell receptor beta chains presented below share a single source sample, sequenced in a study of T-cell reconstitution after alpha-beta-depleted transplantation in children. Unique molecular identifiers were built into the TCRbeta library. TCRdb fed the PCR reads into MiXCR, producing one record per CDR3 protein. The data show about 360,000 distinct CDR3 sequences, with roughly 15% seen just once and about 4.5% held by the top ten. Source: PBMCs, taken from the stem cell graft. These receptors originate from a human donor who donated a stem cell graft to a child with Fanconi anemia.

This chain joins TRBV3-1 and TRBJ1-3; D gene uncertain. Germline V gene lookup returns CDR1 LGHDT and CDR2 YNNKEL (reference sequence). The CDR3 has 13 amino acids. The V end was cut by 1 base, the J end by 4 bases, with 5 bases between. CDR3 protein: CASSQGFGNTIYF. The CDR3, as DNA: TGTGCCAGCAGCCAAGGGTTCGGAAACACCATATATTTT.

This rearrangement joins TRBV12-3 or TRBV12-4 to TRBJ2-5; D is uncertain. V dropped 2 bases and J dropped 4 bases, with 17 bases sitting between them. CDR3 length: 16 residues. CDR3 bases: TGTGCCAGCAGTTTACGGCGGACCACCCGGCGAGAGACCCAGTACTTC. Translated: CASSLRRTTRRETQYF.

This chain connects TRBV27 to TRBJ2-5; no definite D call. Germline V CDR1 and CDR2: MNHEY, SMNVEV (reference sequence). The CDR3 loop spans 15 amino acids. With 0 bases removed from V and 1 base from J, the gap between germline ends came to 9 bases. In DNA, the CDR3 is TGTGCCAGCAGTTTATCGAGGCAGATCCAAGAGACCCAGTACTTC. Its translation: CASSLSRQIQETQYF.

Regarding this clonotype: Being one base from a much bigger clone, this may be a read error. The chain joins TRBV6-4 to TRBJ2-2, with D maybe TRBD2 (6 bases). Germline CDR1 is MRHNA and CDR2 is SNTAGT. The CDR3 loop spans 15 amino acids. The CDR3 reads CASSPGEDNTGEVFF. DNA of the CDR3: TGTGCCAGCAGCCCGGGGGAGGACAACACCGGGGAGGTGTTTTTT.

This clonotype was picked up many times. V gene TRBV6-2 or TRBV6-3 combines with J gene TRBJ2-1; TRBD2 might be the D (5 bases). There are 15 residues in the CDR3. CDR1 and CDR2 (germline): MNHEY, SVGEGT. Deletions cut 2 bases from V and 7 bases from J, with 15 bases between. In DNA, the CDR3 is TGTGCCAGCAGTTACGACGGGTTCCGGGGAAATGAGCAGTTCTTC. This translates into CASSYDGFRGNEQFF.

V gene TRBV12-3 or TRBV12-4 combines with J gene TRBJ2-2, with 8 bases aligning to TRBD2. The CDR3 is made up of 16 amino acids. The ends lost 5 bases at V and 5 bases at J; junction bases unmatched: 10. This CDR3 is CASSPWAGGRTGELFF. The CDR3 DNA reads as TGTGCCAGCAGTCCCTGGGCGGGGGGAAGGACCGGGGAGCTGTTTTTT.

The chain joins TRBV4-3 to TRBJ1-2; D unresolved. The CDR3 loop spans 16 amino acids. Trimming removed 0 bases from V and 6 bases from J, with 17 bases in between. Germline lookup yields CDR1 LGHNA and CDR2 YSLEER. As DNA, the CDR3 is TGCGCCAGCAGCCAAGAAACGGGAGGCTTGGTGGATGGCTACACCTTC. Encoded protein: CASSQETGGLVDGYTF.

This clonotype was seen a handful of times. Written as DNA, the CDR3 is TGCAGCGTCGACCGGGACGGGAATGAAAAACTGTTTTTT. It codes for CSVDRDGNEKLFF. The chain is built from TRBV29-1 and TRBJ1-4, with a possible D match to TRBD1 (5 bases). Looked up from germline, CDR1 is SQVTM and CDR2 is ANQGSEA. V gave up 6 bases and J gave up 5 bases, with 13 bases separating them. The CDR3 totals 13 residues.

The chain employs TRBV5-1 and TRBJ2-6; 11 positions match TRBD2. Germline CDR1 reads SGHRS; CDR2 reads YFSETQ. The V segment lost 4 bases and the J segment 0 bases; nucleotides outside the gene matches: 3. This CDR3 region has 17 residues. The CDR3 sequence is CASSGGLAVSGANVLTF. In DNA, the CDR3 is TGCGCCAGCAGCGGGGGACTAGCGGTCTCTGGGGCCAACGTCCTGACTTTC.

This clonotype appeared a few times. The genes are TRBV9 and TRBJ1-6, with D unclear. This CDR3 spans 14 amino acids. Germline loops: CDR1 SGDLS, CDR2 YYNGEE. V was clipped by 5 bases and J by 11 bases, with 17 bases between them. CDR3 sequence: CASSSYTVGAPLHF. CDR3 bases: TGTGCCAGCAGTAGTTACACGGTCGGCGCACCCCTCCACTTT.

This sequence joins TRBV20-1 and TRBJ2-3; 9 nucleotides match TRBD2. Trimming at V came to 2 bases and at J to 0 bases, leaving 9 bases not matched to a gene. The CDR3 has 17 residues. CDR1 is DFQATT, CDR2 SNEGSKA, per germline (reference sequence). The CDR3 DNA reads TGCAGTGCTAGACCCATTCCTAGCGGGGCTAGCACAGATACGCAGTATTTT. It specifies CSARPIPSGASTDTQYF.

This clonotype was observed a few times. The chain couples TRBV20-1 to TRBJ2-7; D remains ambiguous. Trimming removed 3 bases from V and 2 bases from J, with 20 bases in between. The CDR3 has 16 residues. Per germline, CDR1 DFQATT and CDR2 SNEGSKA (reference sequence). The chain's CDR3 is CSASYALASHTYEQYF. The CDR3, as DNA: TGCAGTGCTAGTTATGCTCTGGCAAGCCATACCTACGAGCAGTACTTC.

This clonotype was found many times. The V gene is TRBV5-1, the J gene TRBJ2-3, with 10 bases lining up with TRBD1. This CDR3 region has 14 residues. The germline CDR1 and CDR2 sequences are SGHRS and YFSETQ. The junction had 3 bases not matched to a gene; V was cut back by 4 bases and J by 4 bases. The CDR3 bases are TGCGCCAGCAGCAGCGGACAGGGGGCAGATACGCAGTATTTT. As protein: CASSSGQGADTQYF. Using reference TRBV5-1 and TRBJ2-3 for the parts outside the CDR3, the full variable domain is KAGVTQTPRYLIKTRGQQVTLSCSPISGHRSVSWYQQTPGQGLQFLFEYFSETQRNKGNFPGRFSGRQFSNSRSEMNVSTLELGDSALYLCASSSGQGADTQYFGPGTRLTVL.

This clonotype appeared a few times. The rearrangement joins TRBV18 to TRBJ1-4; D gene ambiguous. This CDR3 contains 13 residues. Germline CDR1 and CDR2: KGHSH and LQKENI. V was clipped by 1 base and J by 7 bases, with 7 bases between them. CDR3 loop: CASSPQPGEKLFF. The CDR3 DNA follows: TGTGCCAGCTCACCACAGCCTGGTGAAAAACTGTTTTTT.

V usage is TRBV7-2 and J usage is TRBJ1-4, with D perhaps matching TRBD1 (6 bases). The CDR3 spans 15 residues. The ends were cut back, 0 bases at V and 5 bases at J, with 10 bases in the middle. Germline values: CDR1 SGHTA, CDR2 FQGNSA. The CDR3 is CASSLAGGGNEKLFF. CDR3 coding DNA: TGTGCCAGCAGCTTAGCAGGGGGAGGAAATGAAAAACTGTTTTTT.

CDR3 sequence reads: CAIRLAGDNEQFF. For the CDR3, the DNA is TGTGCCATCCGACTAGCGGGGGACAATGAGCAGTTCTTC. The J gene is TRBJ2-1, the V gene TRBV10-3; 12 bases fit TRBD2. Germline loops: CDR1 ENHRY, CDR2 SYGVKD. J lost 5 bases, V lost 8 bases, and 1 base had no gene match. The CDR3 spans 13 residues.

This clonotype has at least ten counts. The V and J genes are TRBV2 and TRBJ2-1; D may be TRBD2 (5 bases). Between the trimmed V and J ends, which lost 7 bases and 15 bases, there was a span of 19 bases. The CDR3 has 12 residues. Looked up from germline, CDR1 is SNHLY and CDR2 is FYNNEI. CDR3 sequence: CASIETPGNGFF. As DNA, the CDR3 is TGTGCCAGCATAGAAACCCCGGGGAACGGGTTCTTC.

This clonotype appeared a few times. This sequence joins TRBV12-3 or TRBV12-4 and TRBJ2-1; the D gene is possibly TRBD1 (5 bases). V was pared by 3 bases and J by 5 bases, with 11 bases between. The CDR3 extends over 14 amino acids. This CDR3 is CASSFNRMDNEQFF. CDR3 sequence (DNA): TGTGCCAGCAGTTTTAACAGGATGGACAATGAGCAGTTCTTC.

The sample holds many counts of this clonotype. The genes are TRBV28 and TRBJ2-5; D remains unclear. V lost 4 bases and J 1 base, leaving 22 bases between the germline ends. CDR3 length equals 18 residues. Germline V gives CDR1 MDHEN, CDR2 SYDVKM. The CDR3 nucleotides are TGTGCCAGCAGTTATCAAGTTTTGTTTCGGGCAGTCCAAGAGACCCAGTACTTC. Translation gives CASSYQVLFRAVQETQYF.

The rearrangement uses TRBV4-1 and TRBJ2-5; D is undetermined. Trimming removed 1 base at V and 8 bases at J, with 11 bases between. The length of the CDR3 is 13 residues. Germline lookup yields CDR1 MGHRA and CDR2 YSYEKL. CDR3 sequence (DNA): TGCGCCAGCAGCCAAGCCTCGAGAGCTACCCAGTACTTC. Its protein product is CASSQASRATQYF.

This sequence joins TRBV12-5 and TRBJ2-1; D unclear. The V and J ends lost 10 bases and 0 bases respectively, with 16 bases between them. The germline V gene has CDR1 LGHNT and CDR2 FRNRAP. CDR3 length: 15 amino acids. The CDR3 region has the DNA TGTGCTATCAGTCACGGAACGAGCTCCTACAATGAGCAGTTCTTC. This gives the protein CAISHGTSSYNEQFF. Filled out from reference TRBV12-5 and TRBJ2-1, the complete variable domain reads DARVTQTPRHKVTEMGQEVTMRCQPILGHNTVFWYRQTMMQGLELLAYFRNRAPLDDSGMPKDRFSAEMPDATLATLKIQPSEPRDSAVYFCAISHGTSSYNEQFFGPGTRLTVL.